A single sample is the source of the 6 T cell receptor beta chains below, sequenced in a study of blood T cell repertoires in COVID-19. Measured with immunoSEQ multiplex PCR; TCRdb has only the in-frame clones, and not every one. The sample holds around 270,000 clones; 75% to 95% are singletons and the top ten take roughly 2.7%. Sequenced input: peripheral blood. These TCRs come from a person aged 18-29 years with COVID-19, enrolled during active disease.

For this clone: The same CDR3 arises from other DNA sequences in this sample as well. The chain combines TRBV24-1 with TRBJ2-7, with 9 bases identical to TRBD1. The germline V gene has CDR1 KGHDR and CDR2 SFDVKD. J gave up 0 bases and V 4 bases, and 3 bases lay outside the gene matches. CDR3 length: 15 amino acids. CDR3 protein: CATSDPGQGSYEQYF. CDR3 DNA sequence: TGTGCCACCAGTGACCCGGGACAGGGCTCCTACGAGCAGTACTTC.

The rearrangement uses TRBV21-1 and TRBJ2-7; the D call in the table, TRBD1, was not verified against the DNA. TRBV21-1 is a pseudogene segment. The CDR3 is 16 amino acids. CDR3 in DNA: TGTGCCAGCAGCAAAGGGGGGAGCAGGGGTGAGCACGAGCAGTACTTC. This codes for CASSKGGSRGEHEQYF.

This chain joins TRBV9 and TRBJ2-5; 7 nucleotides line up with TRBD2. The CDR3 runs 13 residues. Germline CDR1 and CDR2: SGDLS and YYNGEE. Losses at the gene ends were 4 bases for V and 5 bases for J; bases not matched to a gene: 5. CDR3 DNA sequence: TGTGCCAGCAGCTCGGGGGGAGGGGAGACCCAGTACTTC. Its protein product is CASSSGGGETQYF.

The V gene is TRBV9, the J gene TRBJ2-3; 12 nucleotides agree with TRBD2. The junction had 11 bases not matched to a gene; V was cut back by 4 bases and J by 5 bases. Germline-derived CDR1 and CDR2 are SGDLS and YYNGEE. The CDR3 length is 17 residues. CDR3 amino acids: CASSTRRLAGDGDTQYF. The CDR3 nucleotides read TGTGCCAGCAGCACTCGAAGACTAGCGGGAGATGGAGATACGCAGTATTTT.

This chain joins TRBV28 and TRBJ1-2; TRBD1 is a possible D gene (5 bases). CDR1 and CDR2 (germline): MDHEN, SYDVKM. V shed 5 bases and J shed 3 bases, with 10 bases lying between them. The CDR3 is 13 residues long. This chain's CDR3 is CASSHDRDYGYTF. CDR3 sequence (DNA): TGTGCCAGCAGTCACGACAGAGACTATGGCTACACCTTC.

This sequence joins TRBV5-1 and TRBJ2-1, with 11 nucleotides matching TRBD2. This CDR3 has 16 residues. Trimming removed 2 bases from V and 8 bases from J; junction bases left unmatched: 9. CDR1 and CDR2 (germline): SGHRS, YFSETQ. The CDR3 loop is CASSLGTSGGSDEQFF. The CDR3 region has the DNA TGCGCCAGCAGCTTAGGGACTAGCGGAGGGTCCGATGAGCAGTTCTTC.